The next 16 T cell receptor beta chains were all read from a single sample in a study of CD8 T cells in ankylosing spondylitis. TCRdb passed the 5' RACE reads through MiXCR, listing each CDR3 protein once. The sample lists 130,000 or so distinct CDR3 sequences, over 9.5% occurring once. Sequencing input: blood, either unsorted or a sorted T cell fraction (not recorded which). The receptors originated from a female donor with ankylosing spondylitis or in good health (not recorded which).

The V and J genes are TRBV2 and TRBJ2-3, with D perhaps matching TRBD2 (5 bases). V shed 6 bases and J shed 1 base, with 17 bases lying between them. The germline V gene encodes CDR1 SNHLY and CDR2 FYNNEI. The CDR3 extends over 16 amino acids. In nucleotides, the CDR3 is TGTGCCAGCAGCGCTTCGTTAGGAGCGGGCACAGATACGCAGTATTTT. This encodes CASSASLGAGTDTQYF.

V gene TRBV9 combines with J gene TRBJ2-6, with D possibly TRBD2 on 5 matching bases. The germline V and J ends were trimmed by 0 bases and 2 bases, with 9 bases remaining between them. Germline V gene data show CDR1 as SGDLS and CDR2 as YYNGEE. This CDR3 region has 16 residues. The DNA for the CDR3 is TGTGCCAGCAGCGTAGGGGGAGCGGCTGGGGCCAACGTCCTGACTTTC. This gives the protein CASSVGGAAGANVLTF. The complete variable domain, with remaining parts taken from reference TRBV9 and TRBJ2-6, reads DSGVTQTPKHLITATGQRVTLRCSPRSGDLSVYWYQQSLDQGLQFLIQYYNGEERAKGNILERFSAQQFPDLHSELNLSSLELGDSALYFCASSVGGAAGANVLTFGAGSRLTVL.

This clonotype was recorded many times. The chain has TRBV12-3 or TRBV12-4 and TRBJ2-7; D possibly matches TRBD1 or TRBD2 (6 bases each). V lost 3 bases to trimming and J lost 4 bases, with 13 bases between them. This CDR3 has 14 amino acids. Here the CDR3 reads CASSFLGGLYEQYF. CDR3 DNA sequence: TGTGCCAGCAGTTTCCTCGGGGGCCTATACGAGCAGTACTTC.

CDR3 DNA sequence: TGTGCCAGCAGGGGACCTTCGGGACAGGGGTACTTC. This translates into CASRGPSGQGYF. The chain joins TRBV6-6 to TRBJ2-4; 9 nucleotides align to TRBD1. CDR3 length: 12 residues. Trimming at V came to 6 bases and at J to 15 bases, leaving 9 bases not matched to a gene. The germline CDR1 and CDR2 sequences are MNHNY and SVGAGI (reference sequence).

With respect to this clonotype: This clone may be a read error of a much larger clone one base away. The chain joins TRBV3-1 to TRBJ1-2; possibly TRBD1 for D (6 bases). Germline V gene lookup returns CDR1 LGHDT and CDR2 YNNKEL (reference sequence). The CDR3 extends over 12 amino acids. The CDR3: CASSQEVGGYPF. The CDR3 DNA follows: TGTGCCAGCAGCCAAGAGGTGGGGGGCTACCCCTTC.

This clonotype appeared many times. The chain is built from TRBV7-2 and TRBJ2-7; no clear D gene. The CDR3 is 15 amino acids. Trimming left V 0 bases short and J 4 bases short, with 13 bases between. Looked up from germline, CDR1 is SGHTA and CDR2 is FQGNSA. The CDR3 nucleotides read TGTGCCAGCAGCTTAGCGATGCGTCAGGTGTACGAGCAGTACTTC. Protein: CASSLAMRQVYEQYF.

This clonotype was observed many times. The rearrangement links TRBV20-1 to TRBJ2-5, with 9 positions matching TRBD1. The V gene end was trimmed by 6 bases and the J gene end by 1 base; junction bases not matched to a gene: 9. This CDR3 has 15 amino acids. Germline V CDR1 and CDR2: DFQATT, SNEGSKA (reference sequence). The CDR3 sequence is CSANPGQGPQETQYF. CDR3 nucleotide sequence: TGCAGTGCGAATCCGGGACAGGGCCCCCAAGAGACCCAGTACTTC.

CDR3 in amino acids: CASSPQGTGELFF. In DNA, the CDR3 is TGCGCCAGCAGCCCTCAGGGGACCGGGGAGCTGTTTTTT. The chain carries TRBV5-1 and TRBJ2-2; tentative D call: TRBD1 (6 bases). V shed 4 bases and J shed 5 bases, with 9 bases lying between them. Per the germline V gene, CDR1 is SGHRS and CDR2 is YFSETQ. The CDR3 spans 13 residues.

This clonotype was detected many times. The chain couples TRBV7-9 to TRBJ1-2; D gene uncertain. V dropped 1 base and J dropped 7 bases, with 10 bases sitting between them. The CDR3 extends over 13 amino acids. Germline CDR1 and CDR2: SEHNR and FQNEAQ (reference sequence). The CDR3 region has the DNA TGTGCCAGCAGCTTAGACCCCCTTTCTGGCTACACCTTC. Translating gives CASSLDPLSGYTF.

This clonotype came up many times. This chain joins TRBV5-1 and TRBJ2-1; a possible D gene is TRBD2 (5 bases). V was trimmed by 4 bases and J by 2 bases, leaving 13 bases between them. CDR1 and CDR2 (germline): SGHRS, YFSETQ. There are 15 residues in the CDR3. CDR3 sequence reads: CASSLGLGTYNEQFF. CDR3 sequence (DNA): TGCGCCAGCAGCCTAGGACTTGGGACCTACAATGAGCAGTTCTTC.

The chain recombines TRBV10-3 with TRBJ2-3, with 8 bases aligning to TRBD2. Germline V lookup: CDR1 ENHRY, CDR2 SYGVKD. CDR3 length: 13 amino acids. The V segment lost 6 bases and the J segment 5 bases; nucleotides outside the gene matches: 4. The CDR3 coding sequence is TGTGCCATCAGCGCGGGGGGCGGAGATACGCAGTATTTT. Translated, it gives CAISAGGGDTQYF.

CDR3 bases: TGTGCCAGCAGCCAAGGCTACTATGGCTACACCTTC. Translated, it gives CASSQGYYGYTF. The rearrangement links TRBV3-1 to TRBJ1-2; D gene ambiguous. The CDR3 runs 12 residues. Germline CDR1 is LGHDT and CDR2 is YNNKEL (reference sequence). The V and J ends lost 1 base and 3 bases respectively, with 3 bases between them.

To note about this clonotype: This sequence may be a read error, since a much larger clone differs from it by one base. This chain joins TRBV27 and TRBJ2-7, with TRBD1 as a possible D gene (5 bases). The V gene lost 2 bases and the J gene lost 2 bases, with 7 bases spanning the gap. Germline V gives CDR1 MNHEY, CDR2 SMNVEV (reference sequence). CDR3 length: 13 amino acids. CDR3 nucleotides: TGTGCCAGCAGTTTACAGGGCACCTACGAGCAGTACTTC. It translates to CASSLQGTYEQYF.

The sample holds many counts of this clonotype. The gene calls are TRBV11-1 and TRBJ2-2; no reliable D call. Trimming stripped 2 bases from V and 3 bases from J, with 10 bases between. The length of the CDR3 is 15 residues. CDR1 and CDR2 from the germline V gene are SGHAT and FQDESV (reference sequence). As DNA, the CDR3 is TGTGCCAGCAGCTTATCCCTGGCGCACACCGGGGAGCTGTTTTTT. Its translation: CASSLSLAHTGELFF. The full variable domain, rest sourced from reference TRBV11-1 and TRBJ2-2, is EAEVAQSPRYKITEKSQAVAFWCDPISGHATLYWYRQILGQGPELLVQFQDESVVDDSQLPKDRFSAERLKGVDSTLKIQPAELGDSAMYLCASSLSLAHTGELFFGEGSRLTVL.

This clonotype was recorded many times. The V and J genes are TRBV7-2 and TRBJ2-3, with D unclear. The germline gives CDR1 SGHTA, CDR2 FQGNSA. Between the trimmed V and J ends, which lost 5 bases and 3 bases, there was a span of 9 bases. This CDR3 contains 13 residues. This CDR3 is CASSITATDTQYF. CDR3 DNA sequence: TGTGCCAGCAGCATAACAGCGACAGATACGCAGTATTTT.

The V and J genes are TRBV10-1 and TRBJ2-1; the D gene is possibly TRBD1 (6 bases). V was clipped by 1 base and J by 0 bases, with 10 bases between them. Per the germline V gene, CDR1 is WNHNN and CDR2 is SYGVQD (reference sequence). The CDR3 is made up of 16 amino acids. CDR3 in amino acids: CASSELRGSSYNEQFF. The CDR3 DNA reads as TGCGCCAGCAGTGAGTTGAGGGGGAGCTCCTACAATGAGCAGTTCTTC.